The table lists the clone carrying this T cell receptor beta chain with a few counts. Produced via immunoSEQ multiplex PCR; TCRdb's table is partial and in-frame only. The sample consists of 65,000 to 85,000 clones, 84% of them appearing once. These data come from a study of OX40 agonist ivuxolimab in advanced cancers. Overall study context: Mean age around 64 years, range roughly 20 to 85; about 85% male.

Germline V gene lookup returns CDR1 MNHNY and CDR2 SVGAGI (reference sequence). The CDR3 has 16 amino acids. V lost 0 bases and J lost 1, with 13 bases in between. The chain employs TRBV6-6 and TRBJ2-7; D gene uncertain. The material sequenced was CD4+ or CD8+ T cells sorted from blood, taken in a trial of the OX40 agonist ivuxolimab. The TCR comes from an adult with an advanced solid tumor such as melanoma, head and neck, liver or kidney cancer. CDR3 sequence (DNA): TGTGCCAGCAGTTACTCGAATAAAGGACCTTCCTACGAGCAGTACTTC. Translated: CASSYSNKGPSYEQYF.